This T cell receptor beta chain was sequenced during a study of shared T cell receptors in the human thymus. The V gene's germline CDR1 is SGHRS and CDR2 YFSETQ. V lost 4 bases and J lost 3; bases outside the gene matches: 12. The CDR3 contains 17 residues. Produced via immunoSEQ multiplex PCR; TCRdb's table is partial and in-frame only. The sample yields hundreds of thousands of clones, roughly 90% seen once. These records were also assigned to another study, of human thymus T cells. Per that paper: Obtained as resections during corrective heart surgery, the thymus tissue was then studied. In thymic and blood repertoires alike, V and J usage looked biased. Related work found strong thymic repertoire overlap between unrelated individuals.

The chain joins TRBV5-1 to TRBJ2-7; 11 nucleotides agree with TRBD2. Sequenced material: thymocytes. The sequence came from a boy younger than two with a congenital heart defect. CDR3 nucleotide sequence: TGCGCCAGCAGCGCCCCCAACTCGCTAGCGGGAGGCTACGAGCAGTACTTC. Translation: CASSAPNSLAGGYEQYF. Full variable domain (outside the CDR3, taken from reference TRBV5-1 and TRBJ2-7): KAGVTQTPRYLIKTRGQQVTLSCSPISGHRSVSWYQQTPGQGLQFLFEYFSETQRNKGNFPGRFSGRQFSNSRSEMNVSTLELGDSALYLCASSAPNSLAGGYEQYFGPGTRLTVT.